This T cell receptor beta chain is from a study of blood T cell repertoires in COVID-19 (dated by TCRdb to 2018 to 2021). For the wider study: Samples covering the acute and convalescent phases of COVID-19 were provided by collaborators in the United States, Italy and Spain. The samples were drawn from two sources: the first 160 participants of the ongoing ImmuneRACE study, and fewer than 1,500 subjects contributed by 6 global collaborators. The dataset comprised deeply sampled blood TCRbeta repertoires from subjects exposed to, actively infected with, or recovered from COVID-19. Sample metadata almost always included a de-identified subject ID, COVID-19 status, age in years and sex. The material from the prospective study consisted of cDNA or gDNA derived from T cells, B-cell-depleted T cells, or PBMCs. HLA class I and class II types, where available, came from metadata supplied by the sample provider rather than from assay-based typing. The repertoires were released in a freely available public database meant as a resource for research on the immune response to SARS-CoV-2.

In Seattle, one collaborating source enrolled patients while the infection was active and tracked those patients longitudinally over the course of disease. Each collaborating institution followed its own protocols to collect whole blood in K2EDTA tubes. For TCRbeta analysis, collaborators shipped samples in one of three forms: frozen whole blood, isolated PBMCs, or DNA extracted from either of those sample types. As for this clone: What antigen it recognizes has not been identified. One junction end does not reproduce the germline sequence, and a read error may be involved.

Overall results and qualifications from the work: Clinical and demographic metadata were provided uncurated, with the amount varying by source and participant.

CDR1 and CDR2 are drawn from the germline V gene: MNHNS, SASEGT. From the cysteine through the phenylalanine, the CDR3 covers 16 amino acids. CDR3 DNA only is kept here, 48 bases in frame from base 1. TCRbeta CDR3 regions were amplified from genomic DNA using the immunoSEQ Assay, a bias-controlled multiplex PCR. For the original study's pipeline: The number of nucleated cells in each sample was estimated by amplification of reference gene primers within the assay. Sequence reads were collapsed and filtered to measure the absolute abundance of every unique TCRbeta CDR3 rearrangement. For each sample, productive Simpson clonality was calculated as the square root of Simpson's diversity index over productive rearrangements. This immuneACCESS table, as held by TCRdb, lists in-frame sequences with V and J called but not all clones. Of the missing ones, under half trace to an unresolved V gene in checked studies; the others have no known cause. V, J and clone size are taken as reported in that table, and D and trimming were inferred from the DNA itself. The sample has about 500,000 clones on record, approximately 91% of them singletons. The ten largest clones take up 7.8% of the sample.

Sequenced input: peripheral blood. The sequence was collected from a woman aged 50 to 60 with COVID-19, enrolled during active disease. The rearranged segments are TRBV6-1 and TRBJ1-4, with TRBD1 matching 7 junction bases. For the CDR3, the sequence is CASSVDHDRANEKLFF. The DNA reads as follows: TGTGCCAGCAGTGTCGACCATGACAGGGCTAACGAAAAACTGTTTTTT.